The 15 T cell receptor beta chains reported below all come from one sample, sequenced in a study of blood T cells in healthy people across ages. A J-beta primer mix and a sample-barcoded 5' primer were used in a second PCR of roughly 6 to 11 cycles. Via MiXCR, TCRdb re-called the 5' RACE reads, giving one row per CDR3 protein. The profile shows over 1,500,000 distinct CDR3 sequences, about two fifths of them singletons. The specimen sequenced was blood. The source of these receptors is a human donor in good health.

The sample holds a few counts of this clonotype. CDR3 sequence (DNA): TGTGCCAGCAGTGAAGACTGGCCGGGACAGGGACTCTCTGGGGCCAACGTCCTGACTTTC. This translates into CASSEDWPGQGLSGANVLTF. This chain uses TRBV2 with TRBJ2-6, with TRBD1 identical over 9 bases. Germline CDR1 is SNHLY and CDR2 is FYNNEI. V dropped 1 base and J dropped 0; count of bases not matched to a gene: 10. This CDR3 contains 20 residues.

The chain carries TRBV28 and TRBJ2-4; 7 bases fit TRBD1. The DNA end is more similar to TRBJ2-7, so the J call may be wrong. CDR1 MDHEN and CDR2 SYDVKM come from the germline V gene. The CDR3 has 14 residues. The CDR3 bases are TGTGCCAGCAGTCAACAGGGGAAATTTTACGAGCAGTACTTC. It codes for CASSQQGKFYEQYF.

The chain links TRBV20-1 to TRBJ2-7; TRBD1 is a possible D gene (7 bases). This CDR3 has 14 amino acids. V lost 6 bases and J lost 1, with 16 bases in between. Germline-derived CDR1 and CDR2 are DFQATT and SNEGSKA (reference sequence). CDR3 coding DNA: TGCAGTGCCCAGGGGGGTGTGGGATCCTACGAGCAGTACTTC. It specifies CSAQGGVGSYEQYF.

The chain recombines TRBV6-6 with TRBJ2-7; D remains ambiguous. There are 11 residues in the CDR3. Germline assignment: CDR1 MNHNY and CDR2 SVGAGI (reference sequence). V was pared by 2 bases and J by 6 bases, with 5 bases between. CDR3 DNA sequence: TGTGCCAGCAGTTACCGGGCCGAGCAGTACTTC. It specifies CASSYRAEQYF.

This clonotype was recorded at least ten times. The chain combines TRBV20-1 with TRBJ2-3; no firm D call. In germline, CDR1 is DFQATT, CDR2 SNEGSKA (reference sequence). Trimming left V 4 bases short and J 5 bases short, with 7 bases between. The CDR3 is 11 amino acids. This chain's CDR3 is CSAKFGDTQYF. CDR3 bases: TGCAGTGCTAAATTCGGAGATACGCAGTATTTT.

The CDR3 here is CASTRQMAENYGYTF. The CDR3 DNA reads TGTGCCAGCACCCGACAGATGGCGGAAAACTATGGCTACACCTTC. The gene calls are TRBV9 and TRBJ1-2; a weak D match, TRBD1 (5 bases). From germline, CDR1 is SGDLS and CDR2 YYNGEE. CDR3 length: 15 residues. V was pared by 6 bases and J by 2 bases, with 17 bases between.

This clonotype showed up just a few times. V usage is TRBV7-2 and J usage is TRBJ2-5; D may be TRBD1 (6 bases). The ends were cut back, 5 bases at V and 3 bases at J, with 13 bases in the middle. In germline, CDR1 is SGHTA, CDR2 FQGNSA. This CDR3 is 14 amino acids long. As DNA, the CDR3 is TGTGCCAGCAGCCGACAGGCGGACAAAGAGACCCAGTACTTC. It encodes CASSRQADKETQYF.

This chain joins TRBV30 and TRBJ2-3; TRBD1 or TRBD2 may be the D gene (5 bases each). Germline V CDR1 and CDR2: GTSNPN, SVGIG (reference sequence). The CDR3 spans 12 residues. Trimming removed 0 bases from V and 7 bases from J, with 8 bases in between. CDR3 sequence: CAWSVGENTQYF. CDR3 DNA: TGTGCCTGGAGTGTGGGGGAGAATACGCAGTATTTT.

The V call is TRBV2, the J call TRBJ1-5, with D maybe TRBD1 (5 bases). Trimming took 2 bases from V and 0 from J, leaving 17 bases between them. This CDR3 has 18 amino acids. Germline V CDR1 and CDR2: SNHLY, FYNNEI. The CDR3: CASSELTWGRDSNQPQHF. The CDR3 nucleotides read TGTGCCAGCAGTGAACTTACTTGGGGCAGAGATAGCAATCAGCCCCAGCATTTT.

The V and J genes are TRBV3-1 and TRBJ1-2; the D gene is possibly TRBD1 (6 bases). Germline lookup yields CDR1 LGHDT and CDR2 YNNKEL (reference sequence). The CDR3 is 15 residues long. V was cut by 4 bases and J by 7 bases, with 19 bases left in between. Written as DNA, the CDR3 is TGTGCCAGCAGCCTCAGAGGGCGCAGGGGTGGTGGCTACACCTTC. As protein: CASSLRGRRGGGYTF.

V usage is TRBV6-6 and J usage is TRBJ2-1, with D possibly being TRBD1 (6 bases). The tail of the sequence fits TRBJ2-7 better, so the J call may be wrong. Germline V lookup: CDR1 MNHNY, CDR2 SVGAGI (reference sequence). The CDR3 runs to 15 residues. In nucleotides, the CDR3 is TGTGCCAGCAGTCGCCGCACCGGACAGTTCAATGAGCAGTACTTC. Protein product: CASSRRTGQFNEQYF.

The sample holds a few counts of this clonotype. The chain employs TRBV9 and TRBJ1-2; 7 bases align to TRBD1. J was trimmed by 8 bases and V by 0 bases; bases with no gene match: 4. CDR1 SGDLS and CDR2 YYNGEE come from the germline V gene. This CDR3 has 13 residues. CDR3 residues: CASSVDRGKGYTF. CDR3 nucleotide sequence: TGTGCCAGCAGCGTAGACAGGGGCAAAGGCTACACCTTC.

This chain connects TRBV25-1 to TRBJ1-1, with 10 bases lining up with TRBD1. CDR3 size: 16 residues. Germline CDR1 MGHDK, CDR2 SYGVNS. V trimming: 5 bases; J trimming: 11 bases; junction bases outside the gene matches: 17. The CDR3, as DNA: TGTGCCAGCAGTCCACACGCCGGGACAGGGGATCGTCGGGCTTTCTTT. It specifies CASSPHAGTGDRRAFF.

This chain joins TRBV7-2 and TRBJ2-7; TRBD1 might be the D (6 bases). This CDR3 has 15 residues. Per the germline V gene, CDR1 is SGHTA and CDR2 is FQGNSA. Trimming shortened V by 5 bases and J by 3 bases, and 17 bases separated the two germline ends. This CDR3 reads CASSVGWGQSYEQYF. For the CDR3, the DNA is TGTGCCAGCAGCGTCGGGTGGGGACAAAGCTACGAGCAGTACTTC.

The rearrangement uses TRBV20-1 and TRBJ2-1; the D is unclear. Germline values: CDR1 DFQATT, CDR2 SNEGSKA (reference sequence). With 2 bases removed from V and 13 bases from J, the gap between germline ends came to 3 bases. This CDR3 contains 8 residues. The chain's CDR3 is CSARPQFF. CDR3 DNA: TGCAGTGCTAGACCCCAGTTCTTC.